This record concerns one T cell receptor (beta chain) sequence. The specificity of this receptor is unknown. Base qualities are missing; no much larger clone stands one base away. The cohort comprised some 730 healthy bone marrow donors. At the time of sampling, every cohort member was nominally healthy, though immune exposures that went unrecorded were likely present. The donor tested CMV seronegative and was one of the 352 seronegative cohort members. A peripheral blood sample was provided by each donor, and peripheral blood mononuclear cells were used for TCR beta sequencing. The Qiagen DNeasy Blood Extraction Kit was used to extract genomic DNA from the blood cell samples. The library was produced with the immunoSEQ multiplex PCR assay. For the multiplex PCR, a mixture combining 60 forward primers for TCR Vbeta segments and 13 reverse primers for TCR Jbeta segments was used. A multiplex PCR assay on genomic DNA amplified the CDR3 region of rearranged TCR beta genes. The amplified TCR beta libraries were sequenced on the Illumina HiSeq System as 87-base-pair reads. Regarding the original processing steps: A later analysis counted about 80 million unique TCR beta chains across the 700 or so repertoires, and some 11 million of these chains were shared by at least two donors. To remove PCR and sequencing errors, raw reads were error-corrected and collapsed into unique sequences using a nearest-neighbor algorithm that merged closely related sequences. To assign V, D and J gene segments, CDR3 sequences were aligned to IMGT reference sequences. For a sequence to be retained, a match of at least six nucleotides to both a V gene segment and a J gene segment was required. A rearrangement counted as productive if the CDR3 had no stop codons and remained in frame with V and J, and every other rearrangement counted as non-productive. CDR3 was defined by IMGT convention, running from the second conserved V-encoded cysteine to the conserved J-encoded phenylalanine. The earlier analysis of 500 to 650 of the donors excluded any sequence lacking an unambiguous match to a single V gene segment. In an earlier analysis of approximately 610 of the donors, V segments were called functional above 56.7% productive rearrangements and were called segregating when the between-donor standard deviation exceeded 5%. To diagnose cytomegalovirus status from the catalog of TCR beta chain sequences, a statistical classification framework was built. In a later analysis, TCR nucleotide sequences were compared against IMGT/GENE-DB human TR gene sequences so that V and J genes could be assigned. In a later analysis, CDR3 sequences and most-parsimonious VDJ recombination scenarios were assigned using the TCRdist pipeline. In a later analysis, each TCR beta chain was defined by its CDR3 amino acid sequence together with its V-gene family, and reads without a unique V-gene family were excluded. In a later analysis, 500 to 700 highly shared, low-generation-probability nucleotide sequences were removed to address suspected cross-contamination and a sequencing artifact. In a later analysis, a clonal expansion index for each public chain was calculated from normalized within-repertoire ranks of inferred template counts. Generation probabilities in a later analysis came from a VDJ recombination model fitted to out-of-frame rearrangements, and those results were checked against IGoR. Hypergeometric tests were used in a later analysis to score TCR-TCR, TCR-HLA and TCR-CMV co-occurrence, with a repertoire-size bias correction applied to the TCR pairs. False discovery rates were estimated in a later analysis by permuting HLA or CMV assignments 20 times. A later analysis grouped co-occurring TCRs with DBSCAN, adding TCRdist sequence similarity when clustering within HLA-allele-positive subsets. Repertoires with fewer than 30,000 or more than 120,000 public chains, plus five repertoires with anomalous nucleotide sharing, were excluded from co-occurrence clustering. TCRdb took over this immuneACCESS table, retaining in-frame rearrangements with V and J assigned. Such tables are incomplete; in checked studies, under half of the missing clones stem from an unresolved V gene, and the remainder is unexplained. V and J calls and clone size are as listed in that table; D and trimming were resolved from the DNA. This sample has over 85,000 clones in its table, and 77% of those were observed once. Over 6% of the sample belongs to the ten largest clones.

Counted from cysteine to phenylalanine, this CDR3 has 17 amino acids. Only the CDR3 DNA is retained, 51 bases long and in frame from the first base. Relative to germline, V is missing 6 bases and J is missing 0 bases, with 8 bases of the junction outside any gene match. CDR1 and CDR2, per the germline V gene (reference sequence), are LNHDA and SQIVND. This entry is derived from a study of cytomegalovirus exposure and HLA in healthy donors (dated by TCRdb to the late 2010s). Study-level background: An earlier analysis of some 600 of the donors reported 250 to 300 Gb of sequence data and 100 million to 120 million unique TCR beta sequences obtained from approximately 180 million T cells. A later analysis re-analyzed previously published TCR beta repertoires from several hundred donors and added high-resolution HLA genotyping to study TCR occurrence patterns. All discovery cohort repertoires had been generated on a single sequencing platform. HLA typing covered class I and class II loci at four-digit resolution. Along with the roughly 610-subject first cohort, a separate validation cohort of about 110 different subjects was used. Typing coverage varied by locus: roughly 629-640 donors for A, B, C, DRB1 and DQB1; approximately 500 for DQA1; more than 600 for DPA1; around 490 for DPB1. Of the approximately 400 genotyped donors, about 80% fell in the genetic ancestry cluster associated with self-reported Caucasian donors. About 280 gigabases of sequencing data and tens of millions of unique TCR sequences were included in an early release covering roughly 600 HLA-typed donors. High-throughput TCR immunosequencing, statistical association of individual TCRs with disease status, and machine learning were combined to predict cytomegalovirus infection status. Using immunosequencing, the study profiled T cell repertoires from 666 subjects and related those repertoires to cytomegalovirus serostatus. A later genetic analysis used genome-wide SNP genotypes for about 65% of the 666 donors, treating that subset as a discovery cohort. A handful of DR-DQ haplotypes were handled as single units for association and clustering because linkage in the cohort was strong. An earlier analysis of 500 to 750 of the donors applied high-throughput TCR beta sequencing to assess whether each TCR beta V gene segment acted as functional or pseudogenic. The later analysis used no new phenotypic data to find candidate immune exposures, relying instead on TCR beta sequences and their occurrence across donors. The aim of the study was to test whether cataloging public T cell receptors could identify signatures of past pathogen exposure. Across around 400 genotyped donors of the cohort, an average of approximately 220,000 unique TCR beta nucleotide sequences per donor were sequenced, and 15% to 20% of those sequences were non-productive. Donor age, sex, ethnicity and CMV serostatus were compiled alongside the repertoire data. Overall study outcomes, separate from this receptor: A few of the identified cytomegalovirus-associated TCR beta chains were confirmed in vitro to be specific for cytomegalovirus antigens. Correlated functional status among segregating V segments might reflect linkage disequilibrium, but an unknown experimental factor could not be ruled out. The cohort was sequenced for TCR beta chains only, and without alpha or paired-chain data the features that could be detected were limited. Compared with the approximately 720-donor mean, donors in an Asian-associated ancestry cluster had fewer N-insertions in productive TCRs, according to a later genetic analysis. Presence/absence analyses assumed roughly uniform sequencing depth across donors, an assumption that may not hold. While some public TCRs were present in many individuals, most TCR sequences turned up only very rarely across donors. At a false discovery rate of 0.05, a later analysis linked under 20,000 TCR beta sequences to specific HLA alleles. In a later genetic analysis, a missense DCLRE1C variant was associated with V-gene and J-gene trimming of TCR beta chains, and the association was replicated in an independent cohort. Strong co-occurrence of HLA alleles, especially DR and DQ, made assigning TCR associations to individual alleles difficult. Cytomegalovirus status was reported to be diagnosed by the classifier with high specificity and sensitivity in both the original and validation cohorts. A total of roughly 160 TCR beta chains were listed by the study as associated with cytomegalovirus. Some IMGT-functional V segments, including TRBV6-2 and TRBV6-3, could not be told apart with the 87-base-pair reads, so those segments were excluded. HLA typing was unavailable for some donors at each locus, so association tests used only the typed subset. The authors suggested that the approach could potentially be generalized to other disease states and immunological phenotypes. A further reported finding was that TCR beta sequences accurately predicted the HLA-A and HLA-B alleles for most subjects in the first cohort. CMV serostatus was the only immune exposure information available for the cohort. In an earlier analysis of roughly 560 of the donors, most TCR beta V segments were observed in productive rearrangements about 87% or about 30% of the time, broadly matching IMGT annotations. Compared with equally common non-associated chains, HLA-associated TCR beta chains in a later analysis were more clonally expanded and had lower generation probabilities. The earlier analysis of a few hundred of the donors excluded seventeen rarely observed V segments, including chromosome 9 orphons, because counts were too low. In a later analysis, TCR association rates were found to vary across HLA loci, with the most associated TCRs seen for DRB1 alleles and the fewest for HLA-C alleles. A later analysis reported that several top co-occurrence clusters appeared linked to parvovirus B19, influenza, CMV and Epstein-Barr virus. A later analysis found that most CMV-associated TCR beta chains appeared HLA-restricted, with HLA associations seemingly driven largely by CMV exposure. A group of highly shared sequence variants was considered likely to be a technical artifact of the sequencing pipeline.

This clonotype was sampled from a female donor in good health and CMV-seronegative. The rearrangement combines TRBV19 with TRBJ2-1, with TRBD2 identical over 10 junction bases. The sample taken for sequencing was PBMCs. Read as DNA, the sequence is TGTGCCAGTAGAGGCTTAGCGGGAGGATTCTCCTACAATGAGCAGTTCTTC. Translated, it reads CASRGLAGGFSYNEQFF.